The clone carrying this T cell receptor beta chain was seen ten or more times. Its target is not known. An end of the junction does not agree with germline; a read error may underlie this. Molecular-barcoded quantitative 5'-RACE produced these TCR beta libraries. From the 5' RACE reads, TCRdb called clonotypes with MiXCR, one entry per CDR3 protein. The sample comprises a few hundred thousand distinct CDR3 sequences, roughly 10% of which are singletons, and roughly 9% rests with the top ten. This entry comes from a study of CD8 T cells in ankylosing spondylitis. General study results and limits: Reportedly, disease-linked clones are significantly enriched in ankylosing spondylitis patients' matched synovial fluid. Disease-linked clones, CD8+, were relatively rare in peripheral blood. A motif in TCR beta, a set of eight or nine highly homologous variants, appeared characteristic of ankylosing spondylitis blood.

Germline V CDR1 and CDR2: SGHRS, YFSETQ. This CDR3 has 15 residues. The V gene is TRBV5-1, the J gene TRBJ1-5, with D possibly being TRBD1 (5 bases). This TCR was recovered from a female donor with ankylosing spondylitis or in good health (not recorded which). The sample comprised blood, either unsorted or a sorted T cell fraction (not recorded which). The CDR3 is CASSLEGASNQPQHF. The CDR3 coding sequence is TGTGCCAGCAGCTTAGAAGGGGCTAGCAATCAGCCCCAGCATTTT.